The 26 T cell receptor beta chains presented below share a single source sample, sequenced in a study of OX40 agonist ivuxolimab in advanced cancers. Produced via immunoSEQ multiplex PCR; TCRdb's table is partial and in-frame only. In the table there are some 60,000 clones, approximately 91% of which are singletons. Here the sequenced sample was CD4+ or CD8+ T cells sorted from blood, taken in a trial of the OX40 agonist ivuxolimab. The source of these receptors is an adult with an advanced solid tumor such as melanoma, head and neck, liver or kidney cancer.

The V and J genes are TRBV6-6 and TRBJ2-3; no clear D gene. The CDR3 runs 15 residues. Germline V gene lookup returns CDR1 MNHNY and CDR2 SVGAGI (reference sequence). V lost 2 bases and J lost 2, with 11 bases in between. CDR3 nucleotides: TGTGCCAGCAGTTACAGAACAGACTTCACAGATACGCAGTATTTT. This gives the protein CASSYRTDFTDTQYF.

The chain joins TRBV25-1 to TRBJ2-2; a possible D gene is TRBD1 (5 bases). The CDR3 contains 16 residues. V lost 2 bases and J lost 3, with 13 bases in between. Germline V CDR1 and CDR2: MGHDK, SYGVNS. The CDR3 DNA reads TGTGCCAGCAGTGAACCCAGGGCTTATGACACCGGGGAGCTGTTTTTT. It yields the protein CASSEPRAYDTGELFF.

V is TRBV5-6 and J is TRBJ1-4; D uncertain. Trimming stripped 1 base from V and 11 bases from J, with 12 bases between. Germline assignment: CDR1 SGHDT and CDR2 YYEEEE. The CDR3 covers 13 residues. CDR3: CASSLFLDGKLFF. The CDR3 coding sequence is TGTGCCAGCAGCTTGTTTTTGGATGGGAAACTGTTTTTT.

V usage is TRBV29-1 and J usage is TRBJ1-1; D perhaps matches TRBD1 (5 bases). The germline gives CDR1 SQVTM, CDR2 ANQGSEA. CDR3 size: 13 residues. V lost 4 bases and J 0 bases, leaving 9 bases between the germline ends. CDR3 in DNA: TGCAGCGTTGCGGACACATTGAACACTGAAGCTTTCTTT. It yields the protein CSVADTLNTEAFF. The variable domain in full, with the rest retrieved from reference TRBV29-1 and TRBJ1-1, is SAVISQKPSRDICQRGTSLTIQCQVDSQVTMMFWYRQQPGQSLTLIATANQGSEATYESGFVIDKFPISRPNLTFSTLTVSNMSPEDSSIYLCSVADTLNTEAFFGQGTRLTVV.

This chain joins TRBV30 and TRBJ1-1; maybe TRBD1 (6 bases). The CDR3 covers 12 residues. V lost 5 bases and J 1 base, leaving 8 bases between the germline ends. From germline, CDR1 is GTSNPN and CDR2 SVGIG (reference sequence). The CDR3 DNA reads as TGTGCCTGGGGACAGACGAACACTGAAGCTTTCTTT. The encoded protein is CAWGQTNTEAFF.

This sequence joins TRBV2 and TRBJ1-1; D call uncertain. V was cut by 2 bases and J by 5 bases, with 9 bases left in between. CDR3 length: 13 residues. Germline V gives CDR1 SNHLY, CDR2 FYNNEI. CDR3 DNA: TGTGCCAGCAGTGAACAGGAGGGAACTGAAGCTTTCTTT. Its translation: CASSEQEGTEAFF. Full variable domain (outside the CDR3, taken from reference TRBV2 and TRBJ1-1): EPEVTQTPSHQVTQMGQEVILRCVPISNHLYFYWYRQILGQKVEFLVSFYNNEISEKSEIFDDQFSVERPDGSNFTLKIRSTKLEDSAMYFCASSEQEGTEAFFGQGTRLTVV.

The chain has TRBV7-2 and TRBJ1-2, with TRBD1 identical over 9 bases. The CDR3 is made up of 14 amino acids. With V trimmed by 4 bases and J by 14 bases, 14 bases remained unmatched. Per germline, CDR1 SGHTA and CDR2 FQGNSA. CDR3 DNA: TGTGCCAGCAGCTCATACCGGGACAGGGAGGGGTGGACCTTC. This gives the protein CASSSYRDREGWTF.

The genes are TRBV19 and TRBJ2-5, with a tentative D call TRBD2 (7 bases). CDR3 length: 15 residues. V lost 4 bases and J 5 bases, leaving 17 bases between the germline ends. Germline CDR1 is LNHDA and CDR2 is SQIVND (reference sequence). The CDR3 DNA reads TGTGCCAGTAGTACTACAGGGAGGGCCATGGAGACCCAGTACTTC. Its protein is CASSTTGRAMETQYF.

As DNA, the CDR3 is TGTGCCAGCAGCGCGGAGGGACAGGGGCGCCCCGCCTATGGCTACACCTTC. This codes for CASSAEGQGRPAYGYTF. The chain recombines TRBV11-3 with TRBJ1-2; TRBD1 agrees at 10 bases. V shed 5 bases and J 4 bases; nucleotides not matched to a gene: 13. Germline assignment: CDR1 SGHNT and CDR2 YENEEA. CDR3 length: 17 residues.

The chain employs TRBV19 and TRBJ2-5; D remains ambiguous. The CDR3 spans 13 residues. Trimming cost V 5 bases and J 1 base, with 8 bases left between them. Germline V gives CDR1 LNHDA, CDR2 SQIVND (reference sequence). The CDR3: CASSLHRQETQYF. The CDR3 nucleotides read TGTGCCAGTAGTTTACACCGCCAAGAGACCCAGTACTTC.

The chain combines TRBV11-2 with TRBJ2-7, with D possibly matching TRBD2 (5 bases). The V gene lost 5 bases and the J gene lost 9 bases, with 17 bases spanning the gap. This CDR3 contains 13 residues. CDR1 is SGHAT, CDR2 FQNNGV, per germline. In DNA, the CDR3 is TGTGCCAGCAGCCCCCCGGTGGAGGCTGGGCAGTACTTC. Protein sequence: CASSPPVEAGQYF. Drawing the rest from reference TRBV11-2 and TRBJ2-7, the complete variable domain is EAGVAQSPRYKIIEKRQSVAFWCNPISGHATLYWYQQILGQGPKLLIQFQNNGVVDDSQLPKDRFSAERLKGVDSTLKIQPAKLEDSAVYLCASSPPVEAGQYFGPGTRLTVT.

This rearrangement joins TRBV29-1 to TRBJ2-6, with D maybe TRBD2 (5 bases). Germline CDR1 is SQVTM and CDR2 is ANQGSEA. The V gene lost 3 bases and the J gene lost 12 bases, with 18 bases spanning the gap. The CDR3 is made up of 14 amino acids. CDR3 nucleotides: TGCAGCGTTGATGAGGGCAGGCCCCCAGGCGTCCTGACTTTC. This encodes CSVDEGRPPGVLTF.

This chain joins TRBV5-4 and TRBJ1-2; 9 nucleotides agree with TRBD1. After removal of 4 bases from V and 4 bases from J, the junction contained 8 bases not matched to a gene. The CDR3 is 15 residues long. Germline loops: CDR1 SGHNT, CDR2 YYREEE (reference sequence). The DNA of the CDR3 is TGTGCCAGCAGCGGGAGGACAGGGGACCCCTATGGCTACACCTTC. Amino acid sequence: CASSGRTGDPYGYTF.

This chain uses TRBV19 with TRBJ1-4, with D perhaps TRBD1 (5 bases). V was cut by 5 bases and J by 1 base, with 20 bases left in between. The germline CDR1 and CDR2 sequences are LNHDA and SQIVND (reference sequence). CDR3 length: 18 residues. The CDR3 reads CASSPRKGPGQTNEKLFF. CDR3 coding DNA: TGTGCCAGTAGTCCTCGTAAAGGTCCTGGACAAACTAATGAAAAACTGTTTTTT.

The chain has TRBV7-3 and TRBJ2-1, with 11 nucleotides matching TRBD2. Trimming cost V 5 bases and J 5 bases; bases outside gene matches: 2. Germline lookup yields CDR1 SGHTA and CDR2 FQGTGA. This CDR3 contains 14 residues. DNA for the CDR3: TGTGCCAGCAGCGGGACTAGCGGAAACAATGAGCAGTTCTTC. Protein product: CASSGTSGNNEQFF.

The genes are TRBV6-1 and TRBJ1-6; no clear D. This CDR3 comprises 14 residues. The V gene lost 1 base and the J gene lost 6 bases, with 7 bases spanning the gap. Germline V CDR1 and CDR2: MNHNS, SASEGT. CDR3 in amino acids: CASSEVRSNSPLHF. CDR3 nucleotide sequence: TGTGCCAGCAGTGAAGTCCGGTCTAATTCACCCCTCCACTTT.

The chain combines TRBV6-6 with TRBJ2-7, with TRBD1 matching over 7 bases. The germline CDR1 and CDR2 sequences are MNHNY and SVGAGI (reference sequence). This CDR3 spans 14 amino acids. CDR3 amino acids: CDTLDRILSYEQYF. The CDR3 nucleotides are TGTGATACTTTGGACAGGATCCTTTCCTACGAGCAGTACTTC.

V and J are TRBV6-5 and TRBJ1-2; perhaps TRBD1 as D (5 bases). The CDR3 is 13 residues long. V lost 8 bases, J lost 3 bases, and 13 bases lay in between. Germline CDR1 and CDR2: MNHEY and SVGAGI. The CDR3 reads CASGNGADYGYTF. Written as DNA, the CDR3 is TGTGCCAGCGGAAACGGGGCTGACTATGGCTACACCTTC.

The genes are TRBV7-9 and TRBJ1-1; no reliable D call. Trimming took off 3 bases at V and 2 bases at J, with 7 bases between the two ends. CDR3 length: 13 residues. Germline V gene lookup returns CDR1 SEHNR and CDR2 FQNEAQ (reference sequence). Here the CDR3 DNA reads TGTGCCAGCAGCTTTTCGGGAAACACTGAAGCTTTCTTT. Translated, it gives CASSFSGNTEAFF.

The gene calls are TRBV6-1 and TRBJ1-1; D unresolved. Between the trimmed V and J ends, which lost 2 bases and 4 bases, there was a span of 8 bases. The CDR3 length is 13 residues. Germline V CDR1 and CDR2: MNHNS, SASEGT. The CDR3 nucleotides are TGTGCCAGCAGTGAATCGGTCCCCACTGAAGCTTTCTTT. Translated, it gives CASSESVPTEAFF.

The chain employs TRBV6-5 and TRBJ2-1, with no clear D. The CDR3 loop spans 13 amino acids. Germline loops: CDR1 MNHEY, CDR2 SVGAGI. The V end lost 5 bases, the J end lost 4 bases, and 9 bases lay between the germline ends. For the CDR3, the DNA is TGTGCCAGCAGTGTGTCTGGGTACAATGAGCAGTTCTTC. It codes for CASSVSGYNEQFF.

The rearrangement uses TRBV6-1 and TRBJ2-1; D might be TRBD1 (6 bases). The CDR3 totals 14 residues. Deletions cut 5 bases from V and 14 bases from J, with 22 bases between. The germline V gene has CDR1 MNHNS and CDR2 SASEGT. The CDR3 bases are TGTGCCAGCAGTACCCGACAGGCCCCGTCTGATGAGTTCTTC. It translates to CASSTRQAPSDEFF.

The CDR3 DNA follows: TGTGCCAGCGGACCGGACAGCTACAATGAGCAGTTCTTC. Translated: CASGPDSYNEQFF. The chain couples TRBV6-5 to TRBJ2-1, with D possibly being TRBD1 (6 bases). The CDR3 is 13 amino acids. V lost 8 bases to trimming and J lost 3 bases, with 11 bases between them. Looked up from germline, CDR1 is MNHEY and CDR2 is SVGAGI.

The chain has TRBV7-9 and TRBJ2-5; D might be TRBD2 (5 bases). V was clipped by 1 base and J by 5 bases, with 8 bases between them. CDR1 and CDR2 (germline): SEHNR, FQNEAQ (reference sequence). This CDR3 spans 13 amino acids. In nucleotides, the CDR3 is TGTGCCAGCAGCTTAGGGGGAGAGGAGACCCAGTACTTC. This gives the protein CASSLGGEETQYF.

The chain joins TRBV6-1 to TRBJ1-5; D not certain. The CDR3 is 15 amino acids. Per germline, CDR1 MNHNS and CDR2 SASEGT. Trimming pared 1 base from V and 6 bases from J, leaving 13 bases between. The CDR3 loop reads CASSEGPTEGQPQHF. In nucleotides, the CDR3 is TGTGCCAGCAGTGAAGGACCTACCGAAGGTCAGCCCCAGCATTTT.

This clone was seen once. The chain uses TRBV5-4 and TRBJ2-5; the D is unclear. V lost 0 bases, J lost 5 bases, and 11 bases lay in between. Germline V gene sequence: CDR1 SGHNT, CDR2 YYREEE (reference sequence). The CDR3 is made up of 14 amino acids. CDR3 loop: CASSLGPLRETQYF. The CDR3 DNA reads TGTGCCAGCAGCTTGGGCCCCTTGCGGGAGACCCAGTACTTC. Based on the CDR3 plus reference TRBV5-4 and TRBJ2-5, the full variable domain is ETGVTQSPTHLIKTRGQQVTLRCSSQSGHNTVSWYQQALGQGPQFIFQYYREEENGRGNFPPRFSGLQFPNYSSELNVNALELDDSALYLCASSLGPLRETQYFGPGTRLLVL.